These 24 T cell receptor beta chains originate from one sample sequenced in a study of T cell clonality in common variable immunodeficiency. Data came from immunoSEQ multiplex PCR; TCRdb stores just in-frame clones and leaves some out. The sample has 57,000 or so clones, none seen only once; the top ten hold around 1.6%. Sequencing was carried out using peripheral blood mononuclear cells. The receptors here all came from a person aged 18 to 70 in good health.

This clone showed up many times. The sequence runs out 3 residues before the end of the CDR3; the remainder is reconstructed from the germline J gene. J is TRBJ2-7 and V is TRBV19, with D tentatively TRBD1 (6 bases). V was trimmed by 5 bases and J by 0 bases, leaving 8 bases between them. Per the germline V gene, CDR1 is LNHDA and CDR2 is SQIVND (reference sequence). CDR3 length: 13 residues. The CDR3: CASSRGHSYEQYF. CDR3 DNA (partial): TGTGCCAGTAGTCGGGGACACTCCTACGAG.

This clone was seen many times. Read sequence stops 3 residues before the CDR3 end, and the germline J gene provides the missing end. The rearrangement joins TRBV5-6 to TRBJ2-1, with D perhaps matching TRBD2 (6 bases). CDR3 size: 14 residues. V was cut by 0 bases and J by 8 bases, with 12 bases left in between. Germline values: CDR1 SGHDT, CDR2 YYEEEE. The CDR3 here is CASSLVASVDEQFF. Partial CDR3 DNA: TGTGCCAGCAGCTTGGTGGCTAGCGTCGATGAG.

This clone was detected many times. The sequenced fragment ends 3 residues before the CDR3 boundary, so the rest is inferred from the germline J gene. This rearrangement joins TRBV20-1 to TRBJ1-6; 7 bases map to TRBD1. The V segment lost 5 bases and the J segment 3 bases; nucleotides outside the gene matches: 10. This CDR3 is 16 amino acids long. Germline loops: CDR1 DFQATT, CDR2 SNEGSKA (reference sequence). The CDR3 sequence: CSAYAGTANYNSPLHF. The sequenced part of the CDR3 DNA is TGCAGTGCTTACGCCGGGACAGCGAACTATAATTCACCC.

The table lists this clone with many counts. The CDR3 end lies 3 residues beyond the end of the read and is filled in from the germline J gene. This chain links TRBV15 with TRBJ1-1; D is undetermined. V was clipped by 3 bases and J by 5 bases, with 16 bases between them. The CDR3 is 15 residues long. CDR1 and CDR2 (germline): LNHNV, YYDKDF (reference sequence). The CDR3 region is CATSSDRVPETEAFF. CDR3 DNA (partial): TGTGCCACCAGCAGTGACCGGGTCCCGGAGACTGAA.

This clone came up many times. The observed sequence ends 3 residues before the CDR3 terminus, with the missing tail filled in from the germline J gene. The chain has TRBV20-1 and TRBJ2-2; tentative D call: TRBD2 (6 bases). The CDR3 runs to 11 residues. Looked up from germline, CDR1 is DFQATT and CDR2 is SNEGSKA (reference sequence). Trimming removed 6 bases at V and 8 bases at J, with 10 bases between. CDR3 sequence reads: CSARLVGELFF. The CDR3 bases that were read are TGCAGTGCCAGACTAGTTGGGGAG.

This clone was found many times. Coverage ceases 3 residues before the CDR3 finishes, and the germline J gene fills in the end. The chain joins TRBV6-1 to TRBJ1-4; 7 nucleotides match TRBD1. The CDR3 totals 13 residues. The V gene end was trimmed by 4 bases and the J gene end by 7 bases; junction bases not matched to a gene: 3. Looked up from germline, CDR1 is MNHNS and CDR2 is SASEGT. CDR3 DNA, as far as it was read: TGTGCCAGCAGTGCTTACAGGGGTGAAAAA. It is translated as CASSAYRGEK. The CDR3, in full, reads CASSAYRGEKLFF.

This clone was found many times. The observed sequence ends 3 residues before the CDR3 terminus, with the missing tail filled in from the germline J gene. The chain carries TRBV5-4 and TRBJ2-2, with D possibly TRBD2 on 5 matching bases. From germline, CDR1 is SGHNT and CDR2 YYREEE (reference sequence). V was shortened by 4 bases and J by 0 bases, with 10 bases between the two germline ends. CDR3 length: 15 residues. The CDR3 bases that were read are TGTGCCAGCAGCCAATGGACTGCGAACACCGGGGAG. This gives the protein CASSQWTANTGE. The CDR3, in full, reads CASSQWTANTGELFF.

This clone was detected many times. The read finishes 3 residues shy of the CDR3 end, and the germline J gene is used to complete it. This chain uses TRBV7-9 with TRBJ2-7, with no clear D. This CDR3 is built from 12 residues. Trimming stripped 3 bases from V and 4 bases from J, with 7 bases between. CDR1 is SEHNR and CDR2 is FQNEAQ in the germline V gene (reference sequence). Partial CDR3 DNA: TGTGCCAGCAGCTTTACTTTGTACGAG. It encodes CASSFTLYE. The full CDR3 reads CASSFTLYEQYF.

Only a few counts were recorded for this clone. One end of the junction fails to match germline, which may point to a read error. The read terminates 3 residues ahead of where the CDR3 ends, so the germline J gene completes it. This rearrangement joins TRBV7-9 to TRBJ2-1; D is possibly TRBD2 (5 bases). The V gene's germline CDR1 is SEHNR and CDR2 FQNEAQ (reference sequence). The CDR3 consists of 15 residues. CDR3 bases read: TGTGCCAGCAGCCTAGCTTCCTTCCCGGGGAATGAG. The encoded protein is CASSLASFPGNE. The CDR3, in full, reads CASSLASFPGNEQFF.

The sample holds many counts of this clone. The CDR3 end lies 3 residues beyond the end of the read and is filled in from the germline J gene. The J gene is TRBJ1-1, the V gene TRBV7-2; D gene uncertain. Germline V lookup: CDR1 SGHTA, CDR2 FQGNSA. V was trimmed by 6 bases and J by 1 base, leaving 12 bases between them. CDR3 size: 14 residues. The CDR3 DNA, read in part, is TGTGCCAGCAGTCACCCGCGGGAGAACACTGAA. Residues: CASSHPRENTE. The whole CDR3 sequence reads CASSHPRENTEAFF.

The sample holds many counts of this clone. The DNA ends 3 residues before the CDR3 does, and the rest of the CDR3 is filled in from the germline J gene. V and J are TRBV5-1 and TRBJ2-3, with 8 bases aligning to TRBD2. The CDR3 covers 17 residues. From germline, CDR1 is SGHRS and CDR2 YFSETQ. V lost 1 base, J lost 6 bases, and 13 bases stayed unmatched. This CDR3 is CASSLRLAGPTADTQYF. The covered CDR3 bases are TGCGCCAGCAGCTTGAGGCTAGCGGGCCCAACGGCGGATACG.

The sample holds many counts of this clone. The CDR3 end is not reached by the read, which stops 3 residues before it; the germline J gene fills it in. The chain has TRBV7-3 and TRBJ2-1, with a possible D match to TRBD2 (6 bases). CDR3 length equals 17 residues. Germline lookup yields CDR1 SGHTA and CDR2 FQGTGA. Deletions cut 5 bases from V and 0 bases from J, with 17 bases between. CDR3 region: CASSLSSEQISYNEQFF. The sequenced CDR3 bases are TGTGCCAGCAGCCTATCTAGCGAACAAATCTCCTACAATGAG.

Many counts were recorded for this clone. The read halts 3 residues ahead of the CDR3 end, with the missing end drawn from the germline J gene. The gene calls are TRBV5-1 and TRBJ2-4; the D gene is possibly TRBD2 (6 bases). V was clipped by 0 bases and J by 4 bases, with 8 bases between them. CDR3 length: 14 amino acids. CDR1 and CDR2 from the germline V gene are SGHRS and YFSETQ. CDR3 sequence reads: CASSLAAGKNIQYF. The CDR3 bases that were read are TGCGCCAGCAGCTTGGCTGCGGGAAAAAACATT.

There are many counts of this clone. Partial CDR3 DNA: TGTGCCAGTAGTCCGTCGACTAGCACGGCAGATACG. Protein: CASSPSTSTADT. The full CDR3 is CASSPSTSTADTQYF. This sequence joins TRBV19 and TRBJ2-3, with 7 positions matching TRBD2. The observed sequence ends 3 residues before the CDR3 terminus, with the missing tail filled in from the germline J gene. The CDR3 length is 15 residues. Germline values: CDR1 LNHDA, CDR2 SQIVND (reference sequence). With 5 bases clipped from V and 4 bases from J, the junction kept 9 bases outside the gene matches.

This clone was picked up many times. The read ends 3 residues shy of where the CDR3 ends; the end is completed using the germline J gene. The J gene is TRBJ1-1, the V gene TRBV7-9; a weak D match, TRBD1 (5 bases). The CDR3 covers 13 residues. V dropped 5 bases and J dropped 5 bases, with 12 bases sitting between them. Germline loops: CDR1 SEHNR, CDR2 FQNEAQ (reference sequence). The CDR3 is CASSQGVWTEAFF. CDR3 DNA, as far as it was read: TGTGCCAGCAGCCAAGGGGTTTGGACTGAA.

This clone occurred many times. The CDR3 end lies 3 residues beyond the end of the read and is filled in from the germline J gene. This rearrangement joins TRBV7-8 to TRBJ2-1, with TRBD2 matching 11 bases. Germline V lookup: CDR1 SGHVS, CDR2 FQNEAQ. V was clipped by 5 bases and J by 5 bases; unmatched bases: 5. This CDR3 is built from 15 residues. The CDR3 sequence is CASSPTSGRNNEQFF. The DNA read from the CDR3 is TGTGCCAGCAGCCCTACTAGCGGGAGAAACAATGAG.

This clone was seen repeatedly, ten times or more. The read halts 3 residues ahead of the CDR3 end, with the missing end drawn from the germline J gene. This chain connects TRBV13 to TRBJ1-1, with D possibly TRBD1 on 6 matching bases. The CDR3 is made up of 14 amino acids. CDR1 and CDR2 (germline): PRHDT, FYEKMQ (reference sequence). The CDR3 protein is CASSSRDTILEAFF. The part of the CDR3 DNA that was read is TGTGCCAGCAGCTCGCGGGACACTATACTCGAA.

In this sample, this clone turned up many times. The DNA ends 3 residues before the CDR3 does, and the rest of the CDR3 is filled in from the germline J gene. This rearrangement joins TRBV5-1 to TRBJ1-2, with D perhaps TRBD1 (5 bases). Trimming cost V 0 bases and J 5 bases, with 11 bases left between them. The CDR3 spans 14 residues. CDR1 SGHRS and CDR2 YFSETQ come from the germline V gene. Incomplete CDR3 DNA: TGCGCCAGCAGCTTGGTTCGGGGGGATTATGGC. Protein: CASSLVRGDYG. The full CDR3 is CASSLVRGDYGYTF.

This clone was counted ten times or more. The read terminates 3 residues ahead of where the CDR3 ends, so the germline J gene completes it. The J gene is TRBJ1-1, the V gene TRBV7-6, with TRBD1 as a possible D gene (6 bases). This CDR3 is 14 amino acids long. Germline CDR1 is SGHVS and CDR2 is FNYEAQ. V dropped 5 bases and J dropped 5 bases, with 15 bases sitting between them. The sequenced CDR3 bases are TGTGCCAGCAGCCTCGACAGGCGGGGGACTGAA. Its protein product is CASSLDRRGTE. In full, the CDR3 is CASSLDRRGTEAFF.

Ten or more counts support this clone. Read data end 3 residues before the CDR3 end; the end is taken from the germline J gene. V usage is TRBV3-1 (or the pseudogene TRBV3-2) and J usage is TRBJ2-1, with D uncertain. Per germline, CDR1 LGHDT and CDR2 YNNKEL (reference sequence). Trimming removed 7 bases from V and 3 bases from J, with 13 bases in between. The CDR3 consists of 14 residues. The DNA read from the CDR3 is TGTGCCAGCAATAACCTAGGTAGCTACAATGAG. Its protein is CASNNLGSYNE. The CDR3 in full is CASNNLGSYNEQFF.

This clone was observed at least ten times. The read finishes 3 residues shy of the CDR3 end, and the germline J gene is used to complete it. V usage is TRBV5-6 and J usage is TRBJ1-2; tentatively, D is TRBD1 (6 bases). CDR1 is SGHDT and CDR2 is YYEEEE in the germline V gene. The CDR3 length is 13 residues. CDR3 sequence: CASSLYQGIGYTF. The covered CDR3 bases are TGTGCCAGCAGCCTATATCAGGGGATAGGC.

In its sample, this clone was seen a few times. Coverage ceases 3 residues before the CDR3 finishes, and the germline J gene fills in the end. The J gene is TRBJ2-5, the V gene TRBV7-2; TRBD2 aligns across 7 bases. Trimming at V came to 3 bases and at J to 7 bases, leaving 11 bases not matched to a gene. The CDR3 is made up of 15 amino acids. The V gene's germline CDR1 is SGHTA and CDR2 FQGNSA. CDR3 in amino acids: CASSFNKGSGGTQYF. The CDR3 DNA, read in part, is TGTGCCAGCAGCTTTAATAAGGGGTCGGGGGGGACC.

In this sample, this clone turned up many times. The read gets to within 3 residues of the CDR3 end, and the germline J gene fills in the rest. The J gene is TRBJ2-1, the V gene TRBV5-1, with TRBD2 matching over 7 bases. J gave up 1 base and V 4 bases, and 2 bases lay outside the gene matches. CDR3 length: 14 residues. Germline V CDR1 and CDR2: SGHRS, YFSETQ. Partial CDR3 DNA: TGCGCCAGCAGCCTGGGAGGGTCCTACAATGAG. It codes for CASSLGGSYNE. The complete CDR3 sequence is CASSLGGSYNEQFF.

This clone appeared many times. The missing CDR3 end, 3 residues past where the read stops, is filled in from the germline J gene. The V call is TRBV30, the J call TRBJ2-1; 10 bases align to TRBD1. Germline trimming cut 2 bases from V and 8 bases from J; bases unmatched to any gene: 3. Germline V gene sequence: CDR1 GTSNPN, CDR2 SVGIG (reference sequence). The length of the CDR3 is 13 residues. The CDR3 sequence is CAWSWTGGYEQFF. The covered CDR3 bases are TGTGCCTGGAGTTGGACAGGGGGTTATGAG.